Detailed here is one TCR beta chain. The antigen remains unidentified. The CDR3 is made up of 12 amino acids. From germline, CDR1 is MDHEN and CDR2 SYDVKM. Trimming stripped 6 bases from V and 4 bases from J, with 6 bases between. The data originate from a study of shared clonotypes between healthy human individuals. Study at large: Plates per donor: three CD4 naive, three CD4 memory, two CD8 naive, one CD8 memory. Overall study findings and caveats: Of the naive CD4 clonotypes, approximately 5% were shared across several donors. Naive subsets, compared against memory subsets, generally had larger estimated richness values.

TCRdb keeps only in-frame clones here, not all; method: immunoSEQ multiplex PCR. The top ten hold 0.39% of the sample, which has 2 million to 2.5 million clones, 85% to 95% seen once. Input material: naive CD4+ T cells from PBMCs. Described subset: CD45RA+ positively selected. The chain has TRBV28 and TRBJ2-2, with D perhaps TRBD1 (5 bases). The sequence came from a young man in good health. Some clones in this sample may be carry-over from other donors' samples. The CDR3 coding sequence is TGTGCCAGCAGACAGGTCACCGGGGAGCTGTTTTTT. This translates into CASRQVTGELFF.